Presented here are 14 T cell receptor beta chains from one specimen sequenced in a study of shared clonotypes between healthy human individuals. Sequenced by immunoSEQ multiplex PCR; TCRdb stores in-frame clones only, minus some. The sample lists 2 million to 2.5 million clones, 80% to 95% seen once, with approximately 0.36% in the top ten. The sequenced sample was naive CD4+ T cells from PBMCs. Subset specified: CD45RA+ positively selected. Source of these receptors: a man between 18 and 35 years old in good health. Some clones in this sample may be carry-over from other donors' samples.

The V call is TRBV4-3, the J call TRBJ2-7; 8 positions agree with TRBD2. The germline CDR1 and CDR2 sequences are LGHNA and YSLEER. This CDR3 region has 17 residues. V lost 0 bases and J lost 2; bases outside the gene matches: 9. This CDR3 reads CASSQEFIAGGAYEQYF. The CDR3 coding sequence is TGCGCCAGCAGCCAAGAATTTATCGCGGGAGGAGCCTACGAGCAGTACTTC.

This chain links TRBV5-4 with TRBJ2-7; no clear D gene. Germline lookup yields CDR1 SGHNT and CDR2 YYREEE (reference sequence). The CDR3 has 14 amino acids. Between the trimmed V and J ends, which lost 4 bases and 2 bases, there was a span of 13 bases. CDR3 sequence: CASSRTKPPYEQYF. The CDR3 DNA is TGTGCCAGCAGCCGGACGAAACCACCCTACGAGCAGTACTTC.

CDR3 residues: CSVRAAAYNEQFF. For the CDR3, the DNA is TGCAGCGTTCGGGCCGCAGCCTACAATGAGCAGTTCTTC. The chain employs TRBV29-1 and TRBJ2-1; D unresolved. Looked up from germline, CDR1 is SQVTM and CDR2 is ANQGSEA. The CDR3 runs 13 residues. The germline V and J ends were trimmed by 5 bases and 2 bases, with 10 bases remaining between them.

The chain uses TRBV13 and TRBJ1-4; 10 bases fit TRBD1. Germline V gene sequence: CDR1 PRHDT, CDR2 FYEKMQ (reference sequence). V was pared by 8 bases and J by 6 bases, with 9 bases of the junction left unmatched. CDR3 length: 15 residues. CDR3 residues: CASLLRGQGYEKLFF. CDR3 DNA: TGTGCCAGCTTATTAAGGGGACAGGGGTATGAAAAACTGTTTTTT.

This clone came up a few times. The chain couples TRBV10-2 to TRBJ1-5; unclear D gene. CDR1 and CDR2 (germline): WSHSY, SAAADI. The CDR3 has 12 amino acids. Trimming took off 2 bases at V and 11 bases at J, with 10 bases between the two ends. This chain's CDR3 is CASSENRRAQHF. The CDR3 bases are TGCGCCAGCAGTGAGAATCGGCGAGCCCAGCATTTT.

This chain uses TRBV6-6 with TRBJ1-2; no clear D gene. The CDR3 has 13 residues. Germline CDR1 MNHNY, CDR2 SVGAGI (reference sequence). The V end lost 5 bases, the J end lost 2 bases, and 9 bases lay between the germline ends. CDR3 protein: CASSLAGNYGYTF. The CDR3 DNA reads as TGTGCCAGCAGTCTAGCTGGGAACTATGGCTACACCTTC.

The CDR3 protein is CASSVLTNTGELFF. As DNA, the CDR3 is TGTGCCAGCAGCGTACTAACGAACACCGGGGAGCTGTTTTTT. The V and J genes are TRBV5-4 and TRBJ2-2; D is ambiguous. This CDR3 region has 14 residues. Trimming stripped 4 bases from V and 0 bases from J, with 7 bases between. CDR1 is SGHNT and CDR2 is YYREEE in the germline V gene (reference sequence).

The V gene is TRBV10-3, the J gene TRBJ1-2; D gene uncertain. Germline V lookup: CDR1 ENHRY, CDR2 SYGVKD. V was trimmed by 6 bases and J by 3 bases, leaving 11 bases between them. This CDR3 has 13 residues. The CDR3 DNA follows: TGTGCCATCAGGGCAGCCGCTCACTATGGCTACACCTTC. Amino acids: CAIRAAAHYGYTF.

The chain links TRBV7-8 to TRBJ1-1; D is unclear. Germline assignment: CDR1 SGHVS and CDR2 FQNEAQ. This CDR3 has 13 residues. V lost 2 bases and J 2 bases, leaving 6 bases between the germline ends. The chain's CDR3 is CASSLFSNTEAFF. DNA of the CDR3: TGTGCCAGCAGCTTATTTTCCAACACTGAAGCTTTCTTT. The variable domain in full, with the rest retrieved from reference TRBV7-8 and TRBJ1-1, is GAGVSQSPRYKVAKRGQDVALRCDPISGHVSLFWYQQALGQGPEFLTYFQNEAQLDKSGLPSDRFFAERPEGSVSTLKIQRTQQEDSAVYLCASSLFSNTEAFFGQGTRLTVV.

This rearrangement joins TRBV7-9 to TRBJ1-6; D ambiguous. V lost 1 base and J lost 8, with 9 bases in between. Looked up from germline, CDR1 is SEHNR and CDR2 is FQNEAQ (reference sequence). The CDR3 is 14 amino acids. The CDR3, as DNA: TGTGCCAGCAGCTTAGATTTGGCGGATTCACCCCTCCACTTT. Protein product: CASSLDLADSPLHF.

A remark on this clone: The same CDR3 arises from other DNA sequences in this sample as well. This chain uses TRBV19 with TRBJ2-3, with 8 positions matching TRBD1. The V and J ends lost 4 bases and 0 bases, in that order; junction bases with no gene match: 3. CDR3 length equals 15 residues. The V gene's germline CDR1 is LNHDA and CDR2 SQIVND (reference sequence). In DNA form, the CDR3 reads TGTGCCAGTAGTACGGGACAGGCTAGCACAGATACGCAGTATTTT. Its protein is CASSTGQASTDTQYF.

The chain uses TRBV5-6 and TRBJ2-3; 9 positions match TRBD2. This CDR3 has 16 residues. The ends lost 1 base at V and 4 bases at J; junction bases unmatched: 7. Per the germline V gene, CDR1 is SGHDT and CDR2 is YYEEEE. The CDR3 region is CASSLRAGGWPDTQYF. As DNA, the CDR3 is TGTGCCAGCAGCTTGAGGGCGGGAGGGTGGCCAGATACGCAGTATTTT.

This chain uses TRBV10-1 with TRBJ2-7; 7 nucleotides line up with TRBD1. J lost 2 bases, V lost 6 bases, and 10 bases had no gene match. This CDR3 region has 15 residues. Germline CDR1 and CDR2: WNHNN and SYGVQD (reference sequence). Here the CDR3 reads CASSARTGDAYEQYF. The CDR3 bases are TGCGCCAGCAGCGCCCGGACAGGCGATGCCTACGAGCAGTACTTC.

A note on this clone: This sample also contains other DNA sequences that code for the same CDR3. The chain carries TRBV7-3 and TRBJ2-3; possible D gene TRBD2, 5 bases. The CDR3 contains 14 residues. V was cut by 3 bases and J by 2 bases, with 9 bases left in between. Germline CDR1 is SGHTA and CDR2 is FQGTGA. The CDR3: CASSLYGNTDTQYF. The CDR3 DNA is TGTGCCAGCAGCTTGTACGGGAACACAGATACGCAGTATTTT.